This TCR beta chain was identified during a study of blood T cells in healthy people across ages. Looked up from germline, CDR1 is SGHTA and CDR2 is FQGTGA. V was clipped by 1 base and J by 6 bases, with 7 bases between them. This CDR3 region has 13 residues. To note about this clonotype: The antigen remains undetermined.

Together with a sample-barcoded 5' primer, a J-beta primer mix was included in a second PCR lasting about 6 to 11 cycles. Through a template-switch adaptor with 12 random nucleotides, each cDNA molecule received a tag. TCRdb passed the 5' RACE reads through MiXCR, listing each CDR3 protein once. The sample shows 730,000 or so distinct CDR3 sequences, 35% to 45% of them seen only once. Broader study findings: A greater number of naive CD4+ cells and higher diversity distinguished long-lived donors from aged donors. Older age went with lower TCR beta diversity per million T cells, in a roughly linear way.

Material: blood. The gene calls are TRBV7-3 and TRBJ2-1; D gene uncertain. This receptor was identified in an older woman in good health. The CDR3 is CASSLIGINEQFF. The CDR3 nucleotides are TGTGCCAGCAGCTTAATAGGTATCAATGAGCAGTTCTTC. The full variable domain, completed using reference TRBV7-3 and TRBJ2-1, is GAGVSQTPSNKVTEKGKYVELRCDPISGHTALYWYRQSLGQGPEFLIYFQGTGAADDSGLPNDRFFAVRPEGSVSTLKIQRTERGDSAVYLCASSLIGINEQFFGPGTRLTVL.